This T cell receptor (beta chain) is drawn from a study of cytomegalovirus exposure and HLA in healthy donors. V was pared by 4 bases and J by 3 bases, with 4 bases of the junction left unmatched. The germline V gene encodes CDR1 SGHTA and CDR2 FQGNSA. The CDR3 totals 16 residues. Amplification used 60 Vbeta primers and 13 Jbeta primers. The repertoire was sequenced with immunoSEQ multiplex PCR; TCRdb's copy has only in-frame clones and lacks some. Of 170,000 or so clones listed, 84% were seen once; the top ten hold 1.5% to 2%. At the time of sampling, donors were nominally healthy, though unrecorded immune exposures were likely. Whole-study results and caveats: An analysis was carried out at a later point. It showed that HLA-associated TCR beta chains were more clonally expanded than equally common non-associated chains.

In its sample, this clone was seen a few times. Antigen: not known. The chain joins TRBV7-2 to TRBJ2-3; 13 nucleotides agree with TRBD2. The specimen sequenced was PBMCs. The sequence was obtained from a man between 18 and 35 years old in good health and CMV-seronegative. CDR3 nucleotide sequence: TGTGCCAGCAGCTCCCTGGGACTAGCGGGGACAGATACGCAGTATTTT. The encoded protein is CASSSLGLAGTDTQYF.